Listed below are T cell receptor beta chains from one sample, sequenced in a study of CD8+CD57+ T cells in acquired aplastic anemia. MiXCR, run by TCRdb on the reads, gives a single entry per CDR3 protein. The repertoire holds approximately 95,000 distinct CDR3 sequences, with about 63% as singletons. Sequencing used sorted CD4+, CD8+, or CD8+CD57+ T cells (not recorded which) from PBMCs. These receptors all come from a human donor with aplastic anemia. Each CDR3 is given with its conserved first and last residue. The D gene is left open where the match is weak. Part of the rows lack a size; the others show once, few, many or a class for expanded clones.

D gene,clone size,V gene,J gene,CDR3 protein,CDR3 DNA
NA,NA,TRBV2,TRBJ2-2,CASRERFTGELFF,TGTGCCAGCAGGGAAAGGTTCACCGGGGAGCTGTTTTTT
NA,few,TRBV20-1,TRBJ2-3,CSARVPGARTDTQYF,TGCAGTGCTAGAGTCCCGGGGGCGAGGACAGATACGCAGTATTTT
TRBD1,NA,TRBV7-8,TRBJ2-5,CASSPTGSSETQYF,TGTGCCAGCAGCCCGACAGGGTCCAGCGAGACCCAGTACTTC
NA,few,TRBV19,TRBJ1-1,CASNRQDRLNTEAFF,TGTGCCAGTAATCGGCAGGACAGATTGAACACTGAAGCTTTCTTT
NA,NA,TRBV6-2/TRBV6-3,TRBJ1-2,CATSDPGDYGYTF,TGTGCCACTAGCGACCCGGGGGACTATGGCTACACCTTC
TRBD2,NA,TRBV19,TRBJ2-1,CASSISGGESLNEQFF,TGTGCCAGTAGTATTAGCGGGGGGGAATCGCTCAATGAGCAGTTCTTC
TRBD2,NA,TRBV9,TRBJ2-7,CASSELAGEMYEQYF,TGTGCCAGCAGCGAACTAGCGGGGGAGATGTACGAGCAGTACTTC
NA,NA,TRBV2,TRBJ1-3,CASRPTGGSGNTIYF,TGTGCCAGCAGACCTACCGGGGGCTCTGGAAACACCATATATTTT
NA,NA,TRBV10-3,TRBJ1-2,CAISEVADPLRGYTF,TGTGCCATCAGTGAGGTGGCAGACCCCCTGAGGGGCTACACCTTC
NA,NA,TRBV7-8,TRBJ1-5,CASSPFNGPQHF,TGTGCCAGCAGCCCCTTTAACGGGCCCCAGCATTTT
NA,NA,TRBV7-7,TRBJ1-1,CASSLDNTGNTEAFF,TGTGCCAGCAGCTTAGATAATACAGGCAACACTGAAGCTTTCTTT
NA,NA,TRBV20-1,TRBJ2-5,CSAHYETQYF,TGCAGTGCCCATTACGAGACCCAGTACTTC
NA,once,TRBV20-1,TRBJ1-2,CSAPAGGRMNGYTF,TGCAGTGCCCCAGCCGGTGGGCGGATGAATGGCTACACCTTC
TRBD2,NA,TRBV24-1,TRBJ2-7,CATSVKLAGEQYF,TGTGCCACCAGTGTCAAACTAGCGGGCGAGCAGTACTTC
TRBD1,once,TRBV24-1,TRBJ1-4,CATSDPGQGEEKLFF,TGTGCTACCAGTGATCCGGGACAGGGGGAGGAAAAACTGTTTTTT
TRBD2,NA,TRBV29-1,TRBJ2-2,CSVPGLAGYTGELFF,TGCAGCGTTCCCGGGCTAGCGGGGTACACCGGGGAGCTGTTTTTT
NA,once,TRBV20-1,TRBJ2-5,CSARNPLNQETQYF,TGCAGTGCTAGGAATCCACTAAACCAAGAGACCCAGTACTTC
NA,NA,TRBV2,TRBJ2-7,CASNLASYEQYF,TGTGCCAGCAACTTGGCGTCCTACGAGCAGTACTTC
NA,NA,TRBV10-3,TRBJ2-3,CAISGGRVGSTDTQYF,TGTGCCATCAGTGGGGGCAGGGTCGGCAGCACAGATACGCAGTATTTT
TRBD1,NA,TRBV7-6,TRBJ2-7,CASSLQGVAYEQYF,TGTGCCAGCAGCTTACAGGGGGTCGCCTACGAGCAGTACTTC
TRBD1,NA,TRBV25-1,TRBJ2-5,CASSESGLTSKADRVAKTQYF,TGTGCCAGCAGTGAATCGGGTCTAACATCAAAAGCGGACAGGGTAGCAAAGACCCAGTACTTC
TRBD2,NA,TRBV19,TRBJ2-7,CASSIVASGYEQYF,TGTGCCAGTAGTATAGTGGCTAGCGGATACGAGCAGTACTTC
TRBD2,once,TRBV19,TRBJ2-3,CASSISGRGPDTQYF,TGTGCCAGTAGTATCAGCGGGAGGGGTCCAGATACGCAGTATTTT
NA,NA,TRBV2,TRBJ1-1,CAITAQGNTEAFF,TGTGCCATCACCGCTCAGGGGAACACTGAAGCTTTCTTT
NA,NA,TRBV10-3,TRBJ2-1,CAISEPQGENEQFF,TGTGCCATCAGTGAGCCACAGGGTGAGAATGAGCAGTTCTTC
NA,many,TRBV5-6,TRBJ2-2,CASSGPGQYTGELFF,TGTGCCAGCAGCGGCCCGGGACAATACACCGGGGAGCTGTTTTTT
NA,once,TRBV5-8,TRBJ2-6,CASSLTGTGANVLTF,TGTGCCAGCAGCCTCACAGGAACTGGGGCCAACGTCCTGACTTTC
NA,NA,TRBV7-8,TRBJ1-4,CASSGSGHFEKLFF,TGTGCCAGCAGCGGCTCGGGACATTTTGAAAAACTGTTTTTT
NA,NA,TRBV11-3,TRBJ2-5,CASGERETQYF,TGTGCCAGCGGGGAGCGAGAGACCCAGTACTTC
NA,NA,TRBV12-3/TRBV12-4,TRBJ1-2,CASSPGGTLHGYTF,TGTGCCAGCAGTCCGGGAGGGACGCTTCATGGCTACACCTTC
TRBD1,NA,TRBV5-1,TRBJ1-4,CASSSPGGTNEKLFF,TGCGCCAGCAGCTCACCAGGGGGAACTAATGAAAAACTGTTTTTT
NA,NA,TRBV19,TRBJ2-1,CATELYNEQFF,TGTGCCACCGAATTATACAATGAGCAGTTCTTC
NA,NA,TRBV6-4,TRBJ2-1,CASSERGNNEQFF,TGTGCCAGCAGTGAACGGGGGAACAATGAGCAGTTCTTC
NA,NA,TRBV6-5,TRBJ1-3,CASSSFRGHGNTIYF,TGTGCCAGCAGTTCTTTCAGGGGCCACGGAAACACCATATATTTT
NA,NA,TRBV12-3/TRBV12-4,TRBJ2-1,CASSPSWGHNEQFF,TGTGCCAGCAGCCCGTCGTGGGGGCACAATGAGCAGTTCTTC
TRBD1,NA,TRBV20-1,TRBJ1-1,CSASPTGMNTEAFF,TGCAGTGCTAGCCCGACAGGGATGAACACTGAAGCTTTCTTT
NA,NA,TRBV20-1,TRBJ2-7,CSAGGTNYEQYF,TGCAGTGCTGGGGGGACCAATTACGAGCAGTACTTC
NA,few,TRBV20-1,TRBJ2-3,CSARGQRFTDTQYF,TGCAGTGCTAGAGGCCAGAGGTTCACAGATACGCAGTATTTT
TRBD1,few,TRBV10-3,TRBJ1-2,CAIGTGVTASYGYTF,TGTGCCATAGGGACAGGGGTTACGGCAAGCTATGGCTACACCTTC
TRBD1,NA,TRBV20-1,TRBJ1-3,CSATLTGQLRGNTIYF,TGCAGTGCTACCCTAACGGGACAGCTGAGGGGAAACACCATATATTTT
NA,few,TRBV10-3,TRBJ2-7,CAIQKGQNYEQYF,TGTGCCATTCAGAAAGGACAGAACTACGAGCAGTACTTC
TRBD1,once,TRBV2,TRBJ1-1,CASIGTGVNTEAFF,TGTGCCAGCATCGGGACAGGTGTGAACACTGAAGCTTTCTTT
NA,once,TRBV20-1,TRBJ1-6,CSARDPKGDLHF,TGCAGTGCTAGAGACCCGAAGGGGGACCTCCACTTT
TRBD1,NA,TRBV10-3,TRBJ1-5,CAISERNGQGNQPQHF,TGTGCCATCAGTGAGAGGAACGGACAGGGCAATCAGCCCCAGCATTTT
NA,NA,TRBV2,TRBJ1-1,CASRPGWNTEAFF,TGTGCCAGCAGGCCCGGTTGGAACACTGAAGCTTTCTTT
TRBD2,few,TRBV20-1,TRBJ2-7,CSARGSGVEQYF,TGCAGTGCTAGGGGTAGCGGGGTCGAGCAGTACTTC
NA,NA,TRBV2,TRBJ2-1,CASSSEAGQYNEQFF,TGTGCCAGCAGCTCGGAGGCAGGACAGTACAATGAGCAGTTCTTC
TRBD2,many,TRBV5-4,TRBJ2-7,CASSLAYSGSRSYEQYF,TGTGCCAGCAGCTTGGCTTATAGCGGGAGCCGTTCCTACGAGCAGTACTTC
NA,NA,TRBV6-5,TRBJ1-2,CASSSRDGAYYGYTF,TGTGCCAGCAGTTCTAGGGACGGAGCTTACTATGGCTACACCTTC
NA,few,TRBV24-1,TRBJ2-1,CATSRLAYNEQFF,TGTGCCACCAGTAGGCTAGCCTACAATGAGCAGTTCTTC
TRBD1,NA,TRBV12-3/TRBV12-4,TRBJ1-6,CASSRTGFYSPLHF,TGTGCCAGCAGCAGGACAGGGTTTTATTCACCCCTCCACTTT
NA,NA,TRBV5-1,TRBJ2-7,CASSLPGSDEQYF,TGCGCCAGCAGCTTGCCCGGGAGCGACGAGCAGTACTTC
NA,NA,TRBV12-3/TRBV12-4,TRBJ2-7,CASSLQGSFYEQYF,TGTGCCAGCAGTTTGCAGGGAAGTTTCTACGAGCAGTACTTC
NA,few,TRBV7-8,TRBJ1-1,CASSSGGHEAFF,TGTGCCAGCAGTTCTGGAGGGCATGAAGCTTTCTTT
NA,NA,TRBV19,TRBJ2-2,CASSAKPGPNTGELFF,TGTGCCAGTAGTGCAAAACCGGGACCCAACACCGGGGAGCTGTTTTTT
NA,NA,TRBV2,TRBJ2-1,CASSLPDHNEQFF,TGTGCCAGCAGCCTCCCCGACCACAATGAGCAGTTCTTC
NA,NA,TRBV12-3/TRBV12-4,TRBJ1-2,CASSSTNVGAGYGYTF,TGTGCCAGCAGTTCTACTAATGTGGGCGCCGGCTATGGCTACACCTTC
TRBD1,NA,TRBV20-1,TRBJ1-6,CSAREGGQGAKASPLHF,TGCAGTGCTAGAGAGGGGGGGCAGGGGGCGAAAGCGTCACCCCTCCACTTT
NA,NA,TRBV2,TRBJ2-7,CASRPQGLFAYEQYF,TGTGCCAGCAGGCCTCAAGGCCTCTTCGCCTACGAGCAGTACTTC
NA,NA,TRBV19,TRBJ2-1,CATGDQRGYNEQFF,TGTGCCACCGGGGACCAGAGGGGCTACAATGAGCAGTTCTTC